These 9 T cell receptor beta chains share one sample of origin, sequenced in a study of blood T cell repertoires in COVID-19. The assay was immunoSEQ multiplex PCR, and TCRdb's table has in-frame clones only and misses some. The table lists about 320,000 clones, 87% of them singletons, with 8.9% in the top ten. Sequences were obtained from PBMCs or T cells enriched from blood (not recorded which). The receptors here all came from a woman younger than 35 who had recovered from COVID-19.

The V gene is TRBV7-9, the J gene TRBJ1-1; TRBD1 matches at 11 bases. The junction had 15 bases not matched to a gene; V was cut back by 5 bases and J by 1 base. Per germline, CDR1 SEHNR and CDR2 FQNEAQ (reference sequence). There are 19 residues in the CDR3. CDR3 DNA sequence: TGTGCCAGCAGCCCTCCCATTGGACAGGGGGCATCCTGGAACACTGAAGCTTTCTTT. This codes for CASSPPIGQGASWNTEAFF.

V and J are TRBV18 and TRBJ2-7, with 7 bases identical to TRBD1. Germline V CDR1 and CDR2: KGHSH, LQKENI. The length of the CDR3 is 14 residues. V lost 1 base to trimming and J lost 5 bases; unmatched junction nucleotides: 5. The CDR3 DNA sequence: TGTGCCAGCTCACCACAAGACAGGGTCAACGAGCAGTACTTC. Its protein is CASSPQDRVNEQYF.

The chain carries TRBV11-3 and TRBJ2-5, with D tentatively TRBD2 (6 bases). This CDR3 spans 14 amino acids. V was pared by 1 base and J by 5 bases, with 11 bases between. The germline V gene encodes CDR1 SGHNT and CDR2 YENEEA. DNA for the CDR3: TGTGCCAGCAGCTTAGCTCCTAGCGCCGAGACCCAGTACTTC. Its protein is CASSLAPSAETQYF.

This clone occurred once. The chain combines TRBV15 with TRBJ2-1, with 7 bases identical to TRBD2. Germline V CDR1 and CDR2: LNHNV, YYDKDF (reference sequence). V shed 3 bases and J 6 bases; nucleotides not matched to a gene: 11. The CDR3 sequence is 16 residues long. DNA for the CDR3: TGTGCCACCAGCAGTGGGACTACGATATACCCCAATGAGCAGTTCTTC. Protein: CATSSGTTIYPNEQFF.

The chain has TRBV9 and TRBJ2-2, with D unresolved. The V end lost 0 bases, the J end lost 4 bases, and 13 bases lay between the germline ends. The CDR3 runs to 16 residues. Germline V lookup: CDR1 SGDLS, CDR2 YYNGEE. CDR3 nucleotide sequence: TGTGCCAGCAGCGTAGAACAGTTGTTGGGCACCGGGGAGCTGTTTTTT. Translation: CASSVEQLLGTGELFF.

This chain joins TRBV6-1 and TRBJ1-2, with 10 bases identical to TRBD1. The CDR3 sequence is 14 residues long. Germline CDR1 MNHNS, CDR2 SASEGT. Trimming cost V 2 bases and J 8 bases; bases outside gene matches: 5. The CDR3 sequence is CASSELGQGRGYTF. CDR3 bases: TGTGCCAGCAGTGAATTGGGACAGGGGCGCGGCTACACCTTC.

V usage is TRBV7-2 and J usage is TRBJ1-2; TRBD1 is a possible D gene (6 bases). V was cut by 8 bases and J by 5 bases, with 15 bases left in between. Germline CDR1 and CDR2: SGHTA and FQGNSA. The CDR3 sequence is 13 residues long. In DNA form, the CDR3 reads TGTGCCAGCCCTAGCGGGGGGCGGTATGGCTACACCTTC. Translated, it gives CASPSGGRYGYTF.

As for this clone: Other DNA sequences from this sample encode an identical CDR3 as well. The rearrangement uses TRBV28 and TRBJ2-5; unclear D gene. This CDR3 comprises 12 residues. CDR1 is MDHEN and CDR2 is SYDVKM in the germline V gene. Trimming left V 4 bases short and J 2 bases short, with 5 bases between. DNA of the CDR3: TGTGCCAGCAGTTCAGATCAAGAGACCCAGTACTTC. Its translation: CASSSDQETQYF.

The V gene is TRBV7-8, the J gene TRBJ2-2; D unclear. V was shortened by 10 bases and J by 4 bases, with 13 bases between the two germline ends. Germline CDR1 reads SGHVS; CDR2 reads FQNEAQ. CDR3 length: 13 amino acids. CDR3 region: CATRYRGTGELFF. DNA of the CDR3: TGTGCCACCCGATATAGAGGCACCGGGGAGCTGTTTTTT.